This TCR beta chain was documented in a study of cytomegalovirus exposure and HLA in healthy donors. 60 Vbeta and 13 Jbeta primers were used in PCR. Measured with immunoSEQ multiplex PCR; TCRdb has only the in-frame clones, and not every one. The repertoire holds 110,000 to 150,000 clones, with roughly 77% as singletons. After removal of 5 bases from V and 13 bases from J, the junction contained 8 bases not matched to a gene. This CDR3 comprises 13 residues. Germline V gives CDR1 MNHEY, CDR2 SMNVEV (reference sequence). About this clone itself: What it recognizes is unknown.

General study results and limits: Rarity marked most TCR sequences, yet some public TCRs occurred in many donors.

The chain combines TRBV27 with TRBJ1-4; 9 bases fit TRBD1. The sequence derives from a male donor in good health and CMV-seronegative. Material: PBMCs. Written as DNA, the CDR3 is TGTGCCAGCAGTCTTGAGACAGGGGGACGACTGTTTTTT. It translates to CASSLETGGRLFF.